Below are 21 T cell receptor beta chains sequenced from a single sample in a study of cytomegalovirus exposure and HLA in healthy donors. In the PCR, 60 Vbeta and 13 Jbeta primers were used. TCRdb's copy holds only in-frame clones and misses some; the assay was immunoSEQ multiplex PCR. Among about 160,000 clones listed, roughly 77% were seen once. The sample was PBMCs. These receptor sequences come from a man aged 18 to 29 in good health and CMV-seropositive.

The chain links TRBV7-9 to TRBJ1-1; TRBD1 might be the D (6 bases). This CDR3 has 15 residues. In germline, CDR1 is SEHNR, CDR2 FQNEAQ (reference sequence). Trimming took off 5 bases at V and 0 bases at J, with 13 bases between the two ends. The CDR3 DNA reads as TGTGCCAGCAGCCGAGGAGACAGGTTGAACACTGAAGCTTTCTTT. As protein: CASSRGDRLNTEAFF.

This clone was observed a few times. The rearrangement joins TRBV27 to TRBJ1-1; 7 nucleotides align to TRBD1. J lost 0 bases, V lost 1 base, and 5 bases had no gene match. The V gene's germline CDR1 is MNHEY and CDR2 SMNVEV (reference sequence). This CDR3 contains 16 residues. CDR3 amino acids: CASSLWAGGLNTEAFF. Written as DNA, the CDR3 is TGTGCCAGCAGTTTATGGGCAGGGGGACTGAACACTGAAGCTTTCTTT.

The gene calls are TRBV10-3 and TRBJ2-5; 8 nucleotides line up with TRBD1. The CDR3 consists of 12 residues. After removal of 4 bases from V and 5 bases from J, the junction contained 0 bases not matched to a gene. CDR1 and CDR2 (germline): ENHRY, SYGVKD. The CDR3 DNA follows: TGTGCCATCAGTGGACAGGGGGAGACCCAGTACTTC. Protein: CAISGQGETQYF.

The rearrangement joins TRBV5-8 to TRBJ2-3, with TRBD2 identical over 8 bases. The germline CDR1 and CDR2 sequences are SGHTS and YDEGEE. The CDR3 has 14 residues. After removal of 2 bases from V and 2 bases from J, the junction contained 1 base not matched to a gene. CDR3 sequence (DNA): TGTGCCAGCAGCTTTAGCGGGACCACAGATACGCAGTATTTT. Amino acids: CASSFSGTTDTQYF.

This clone was counted only a few times. The rearrangement links TRBV5-6 to TRBJ2-7; D might be TRBD1 or TRBD2, each matching 5 bases. Per the germline V gene, CDR1 is SGHDT and CDR2 is YYEEEE. The CDR3 is 12 amino acids. V was trimmed by 0 bases and J by 6 bases, leaving 7 bases between them. CDR3 sequence reads: CASSLVGGEQYV. CDR3 in DNA: TGTGCCAGCAGCTTGGTTGGGGGCGAGCAGTACGTC.

J is TRBJ2-7 and V is TRBV18; D gene uncertain. This CDR3 has 16 residues. V lost 1 base and J 6 bases, leaving 19 bases between the germline ends. CDR1 is KGHSH and CDR2 is LQKENI in the germline V gene. CDR3 in amino acids: CASSPQQIDSRSEQYV. CDR3 sequence (DNA): TGTGCCAGCTCACCACAGCAGATCGATTCCCGTAGCGAGCAGTACGTC.

V and J are TRBV11-3 and TRBJ2-7; 10 bases map to TRBD1. Germline-derived CDR1 and CDR2 are SGHNT and YENEEA. The CDR3 covers 15 residues. The J segment lost 1 base and the V segment lost 5 bases, leaving 5 bases of the junction unmatched. CDR3 protein: CASSPRDRGSYEQYV. CDR3 DNA sequence: TGTGCCAGCAGCCCTCGGGACAGGGGTTCCTACGAGCAGTACGTC.

This chain joins TRBV28 and TRBJ1-5; D not resolved. The V end was cut by 6 bases, the J end by 7 bases, with 25 bases between. Germline V gene sequence: CDR1 MDHEN, CDR2 SYDVKM. There are 17 residues in the CDR3. CDR3 DNA: TGTGCCAGCAGCCTTTGGATGGTGGAGGGTACTACCCAGCCCCAGCATTTT. Its translation is CASSLWMVEGTTQPQHF.

Points on this clone: Within the sample, other DNA sequences also encode this same CDR3. V usage is TRBV7-2 and J usage is TRBJ1-1; a possible D gene is TRBD1 (6 bases). V was cut by 5 bases and J by 2 bases, with 9 bases left in between. Germline-derived CDR1 and CDR2 are SGHTA and FQGNSA. The CDR3 is 13 amino acids. The CDR3 reads CASSATGNTEAFF. CDR3 nucleotides: TGTGCCAGCAGCGCGACAGGAAACACTGAAGCTTTCTTT.

This clone came up a few times. This rearrangement joins TRBV10-3 to TRBJ1-1, with 9 bases aligning to TRBD1. The V segment lost 10 bases and the J segment 2 bases; nucleotides outside the gene matches: 8. The CDR3 length is 14 residues. CDR1 and CDR2 from the germline V gene are ENHRY and SYGVKD. This CDR3 is CATSDRGENTEAFF. The CDR3 bases are TGTGCCACCTCGGACAGGGGTGAAAACACTGAAGCTTTCTTT.

The chain carries TRBV19 and TRBJ1-4, with D possibly matching TRBD1 (5 bases). The CDR3 is 14 residues long. V lost 5 bases and J 4 bases, leaving 11 bases between the germline ends. From germline, CDR1 is LNHDA and CDR2 SQIVND (reference sequence). The CDR3 bases are TGTGCCAGTAGTGAATCCAGGGTTAATGAAAAACTGTTTTTT. It is translated as CASSESRVNEKLFF. Full variable domain (rest looked up from reference TRBV19 and TRBJ1-4): DGGITQSPKYLFRKEGQNVTLSCEQNLNHDAMYWYRQDPGQGLRLIYYSQIVNDFQKGDIAEGYSVSREKKESFPLTVTSAQKNPTAFYLCASSESRVNEKLFFGSGTQLSVL.

CDR3 bases: TGTGCCAGCAGTTTAGTCAGGAGCAATCAGCCCCAGCATTTT. Translating it yields CASSLVRSNQPQHF. V gene TRBV27 combines with J gene TRBJ1-5; no definite D call. This CDR3 is built from 14 residues. V lost 2 bases to trimming and J lost 1 base, with 6 bases between them. The germline V gene encodes CDR1 MNHEY and CDR2 SMNVEV (reference sequence).

On this clone itself: Its ends do not fully match the called genes, so a read error is possible. The chain carries TRBV10-3 and TRBJ2-4; possible D gene TRBD2, 5 bases. CDR1 is ENHRY, CDR2 SYGVKD, per germline. The CDR3 covers 9 residues. The DNA for the CDR3 is TGTGCCAATCGTCGGGATAGGCACTTC. Translating gives CANRRDRHF.

This rearrangement joins TRBV19 to TRBJ2-3; 7 bases align to TRBD2. CDR3 length: 15 residues. V lost 3 bases to trimming and J lost 4 bases; unmatched junction nucleotides: 7. Germline V CDR1 and CDR2: LNHDA, SQIVND (reference sequence). The CDR3 sequence is CASSIGGRGADTQYF. In DNA, the CDR3 is TGTGCCAGTAGTATTGGCGGGAGAGGCGCAGATACGCAGTATTTT.

Only a few counts were recorded for this clone. This sequence joins TRBV6-1 and TRBJ1-1, with a weak D call TRBD1 (5 bases). V was clipped by 2 bases and J by 8 bases, with 18 bases between them. Germline CDR1 reads MNHNS; CDR2 reads SASEGT. The CDR3 has 15 amino acids. The CDR3 loop reads CASSENWAAGREAFF. The CDR3 region has the DNA TGTGCCAGCAGTGAAAACTGGGCCGCGGGACGGGAAGCTTTCTTT.

This clone was counted once. DNA for the CDR3: TGCGCCAGCACCCAAATGGGGGGCTCCTACAATGAGCAGTTCTTC. Protein: CASTQMGGSYNEQFF. The chain is built from TRBV5-1 and TRBJ2-1; the D gene is possibly TRBD2 (6 bases). CDR3 length: 15 residues. The germline V and J ends were trimmed by 6 bases and 0 bases, with 13 bases remaining between them. Germline V gives CDR1 SGHRS, CDR2 YFSETQ.

CDR3 region: CASRPGTGVGYGYTF. CDR3 nucleotide sequence: TGTGCCAGCAGGCCAGGGACAGGGGTTGGCTATGGCTACACCTTC. The chain uses TRBV6-6 and TRBJ1-2; the match to TRBD1 covers 10 bases. Trimming at V came to 6 bases and at J to 4 bases, leaving 8 bases not matched to a gene. CDR3 size: 15 residues. CDR1 and CDR2 (germline): MNHNY, SVGAGI (reference sequence).

This sequence joins TRBV4-1 and TRBJ1-4; D is uncertain. This CDR3 comprises 15 residues. Trimming removed 2 bases at V and 4 bases at J, with 11 bases between. Germline lookup yields CDR1 MGHRA and CDR2 YSYEKL. The DNA of the CDR3 is TGCGCCAGCAGCCAACCCGAGGCCCGTAATGAAAAACTGTTTTTT. It is translated as CASSQPEARNEKLFF.

The V call is TRBV4-1, the J call TRBJ2-2; D uncertain. V shed 4 bases and J shed 5 bases, with 8 bases lying between them. The CDR3 has 13 amino acids. Germline-derived CDR1 and CDR2 are MGHRA and YSYEKL. The CDR3 spells CASSLIHTGELFF. CDR3 nucleotide sequence: TGCGCCAGCAGCCTCATTCATACCGGGGAGCTGTTTTTT.

The CDR3 sequence is CASSKGLQLYNEQFF. The CDR3 region has the DNA TGTGCCAGCAGCAAGGGACTACAGTTATACAATGAGCAGTTCTTC. This chain links TRBV7-6 with TRBJ2-1; 7 nucleotides line up with TRBD2. Trimming removed 5 bases from V and 4 bases from J; junction bases left unmatched: 8. The CDR3 sequence is 15 residues long. The germline gives CDR1 SGHVS, CDR2 FNYEAQ.

This rearrangement joins TRBV4-2 to TRBJ1-2, with D hard to call. CDR1 LGHNA and CDR2 YNFKEQ come from the germline V gene. CDR3 length: 14 amino acids. V lost 1 base and J lost 2, with 8 bases in between. CDR3 nucleotide sequence: TGTGCCAGCAGCCAAGGTGCAGCGAACTATGGCTACACCTTC. The encoded protein is CASSQGAANYGYTF.